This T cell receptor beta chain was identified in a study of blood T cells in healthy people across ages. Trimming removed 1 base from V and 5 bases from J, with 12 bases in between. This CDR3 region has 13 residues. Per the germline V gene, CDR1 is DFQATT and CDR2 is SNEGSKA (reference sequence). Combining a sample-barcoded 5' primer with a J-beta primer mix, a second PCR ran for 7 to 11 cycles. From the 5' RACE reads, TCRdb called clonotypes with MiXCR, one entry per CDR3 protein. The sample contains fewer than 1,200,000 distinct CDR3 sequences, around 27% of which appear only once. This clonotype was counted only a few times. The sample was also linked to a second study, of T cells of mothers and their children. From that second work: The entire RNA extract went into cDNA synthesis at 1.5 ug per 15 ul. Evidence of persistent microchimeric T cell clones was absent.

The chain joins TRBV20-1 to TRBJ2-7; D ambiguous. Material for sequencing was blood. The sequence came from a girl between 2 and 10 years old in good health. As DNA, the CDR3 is TGCAGTGCTAGAGTGCTCAGCCGCCACGAGCAGTACTTC. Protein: CSARVLSRHEQYF.